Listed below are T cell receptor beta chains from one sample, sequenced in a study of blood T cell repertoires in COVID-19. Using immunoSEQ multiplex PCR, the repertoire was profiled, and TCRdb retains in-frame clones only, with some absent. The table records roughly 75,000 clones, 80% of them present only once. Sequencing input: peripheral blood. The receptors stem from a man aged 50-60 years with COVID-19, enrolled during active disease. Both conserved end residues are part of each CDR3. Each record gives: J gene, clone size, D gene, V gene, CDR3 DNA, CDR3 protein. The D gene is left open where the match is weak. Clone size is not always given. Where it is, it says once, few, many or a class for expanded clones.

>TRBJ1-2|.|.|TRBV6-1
TGTGCCAGCAGTGAAGGACGGCGACTAGGCTATGGCTACACCTTC
CASSEGRRLGYGYTF
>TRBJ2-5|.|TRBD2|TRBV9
TGTGCCAGCAGCGGGGAGACTAGCGGGAGTGTACGAGAGACCCAGTACTTC
CASSGETSGSVRETQYF
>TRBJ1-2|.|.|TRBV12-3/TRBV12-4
TGTGCCAGCACCACCGGGAATGATTGGGGCTACACCTTC
CASTTGNDWGYTF
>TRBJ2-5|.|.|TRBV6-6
TGTGCCAGCGGAGGCGGGGCCGAGGAGACCCAGTACTTC
CASGGGAEETQYF
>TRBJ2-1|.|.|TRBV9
TGTGCCAGCAGCCCGAGGGGGGGGTACGCCTACAATGAGCAGTTCTTC
CASSPRGGYAYNEQFF
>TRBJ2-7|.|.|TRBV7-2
TGTGCCAGCAGCTTAGCGTTCGGGTCCTACGAGCAGTACTTC
CASSLAFGSYEQYF
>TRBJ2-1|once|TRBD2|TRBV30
TGTGCCTGGAGGCTAGCGGGAGGGGGTGAGCAGTTCTTC
CAWRLAGGGEQFF
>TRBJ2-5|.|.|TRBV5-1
TGCGCCAGCAGCTTTGAGGGGGTAGGAAAGACCCAGTACTTC
CASSFEGVGKTQYF
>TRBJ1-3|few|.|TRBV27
TGTGCCAGCAAGCTGACAGTGAACTCTGGAAACACCATATATTTT
CASKLTVNSGNTIYF
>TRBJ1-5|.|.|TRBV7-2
TGTGCCAGCAGCTTACGGGGGGGTCCCAATCAGCCCCAGCATTTT
CASSLRGGPNQPQHF
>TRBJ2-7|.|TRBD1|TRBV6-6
TGTGCCGTCGGATTCATTGGACAGGGGCCCTACGAGCAGTACTTC
CAVGFIGQGPYEQYF
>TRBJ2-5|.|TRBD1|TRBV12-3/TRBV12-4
TGTGCCAGCGGACAGGCCGGGACCCAGTACTTC
CASGQAGTQYF
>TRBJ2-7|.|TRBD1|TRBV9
TGTGCCAGCAGCACAGGACCGACAGGGGAGTACGAGCAGTACTTC
CASSTGPTGEYEQYF